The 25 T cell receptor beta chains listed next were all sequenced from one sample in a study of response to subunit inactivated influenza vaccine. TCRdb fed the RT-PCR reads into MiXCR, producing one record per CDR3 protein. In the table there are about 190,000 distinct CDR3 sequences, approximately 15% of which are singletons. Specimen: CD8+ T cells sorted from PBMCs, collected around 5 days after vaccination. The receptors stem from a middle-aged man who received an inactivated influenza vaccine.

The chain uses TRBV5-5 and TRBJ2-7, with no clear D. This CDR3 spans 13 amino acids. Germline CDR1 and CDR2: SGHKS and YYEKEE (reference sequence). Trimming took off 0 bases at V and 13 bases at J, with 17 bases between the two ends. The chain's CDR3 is CASSLGLQPSVYF. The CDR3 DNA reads TGTGCCAGCAGCTTGGGACTTCAACCCTCAGTATACTTC.

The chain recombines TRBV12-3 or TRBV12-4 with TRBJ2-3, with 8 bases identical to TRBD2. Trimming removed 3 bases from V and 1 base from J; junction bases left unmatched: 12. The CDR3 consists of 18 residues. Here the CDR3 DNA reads TGTGCCAGCAGTTTTTCCCCCCTTAGCGGGGAACGCACAGATACGCAGTATTTT. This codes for CASSFSPLSGERTDTQYF.

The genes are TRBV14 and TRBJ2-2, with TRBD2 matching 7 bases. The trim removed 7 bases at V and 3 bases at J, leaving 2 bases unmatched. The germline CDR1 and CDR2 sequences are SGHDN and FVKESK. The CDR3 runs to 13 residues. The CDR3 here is CASTGGHTGELFF. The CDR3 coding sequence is TGTGCCAGCACGGGAGGCCACACCGGGGAGCTGTTTTTT.

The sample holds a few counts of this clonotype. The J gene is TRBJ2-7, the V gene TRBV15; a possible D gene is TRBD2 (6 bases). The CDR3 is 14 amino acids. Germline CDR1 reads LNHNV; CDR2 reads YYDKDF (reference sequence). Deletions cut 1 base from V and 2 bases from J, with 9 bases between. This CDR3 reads CATSRAGGAYEQYF. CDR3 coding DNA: TGTGCCACCAGCAGAGCCGGGGGTGCCTACGAGCAGTACTTC.

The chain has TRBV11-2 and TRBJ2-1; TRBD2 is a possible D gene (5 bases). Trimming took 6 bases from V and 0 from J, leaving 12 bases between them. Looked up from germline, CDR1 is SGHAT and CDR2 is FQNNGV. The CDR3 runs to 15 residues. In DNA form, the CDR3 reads TGTGCCAGCAGAGCGGCATACAGCTCCTACAATGAGCAGTTCTTC. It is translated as CASRAAYSSYNEQFF.

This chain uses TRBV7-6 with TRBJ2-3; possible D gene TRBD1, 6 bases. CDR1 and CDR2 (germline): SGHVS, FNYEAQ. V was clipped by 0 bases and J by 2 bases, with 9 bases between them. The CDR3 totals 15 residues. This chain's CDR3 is CASSLAGAITDTQYF. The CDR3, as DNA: TGTGCCAGCAGCTTAGCGGGGGCGATCACAGATACGCAGTATTTT.

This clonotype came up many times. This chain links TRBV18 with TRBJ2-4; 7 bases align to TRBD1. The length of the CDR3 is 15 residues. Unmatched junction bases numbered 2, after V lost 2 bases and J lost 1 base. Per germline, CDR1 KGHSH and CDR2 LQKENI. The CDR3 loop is CASSPEGAAKNIQYF. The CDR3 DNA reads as TGTGCCAGCTCACCAGAGGGGGCTGCCAAAAACATTCAGTACTTC.

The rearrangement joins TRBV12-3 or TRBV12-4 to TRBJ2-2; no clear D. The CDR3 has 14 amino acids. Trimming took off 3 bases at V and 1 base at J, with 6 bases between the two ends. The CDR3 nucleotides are TGTGCCAGCAGTTTTTCGTGGAACACCGGGGAGCTGTTTTTT. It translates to CASSFSWNTGELFF.

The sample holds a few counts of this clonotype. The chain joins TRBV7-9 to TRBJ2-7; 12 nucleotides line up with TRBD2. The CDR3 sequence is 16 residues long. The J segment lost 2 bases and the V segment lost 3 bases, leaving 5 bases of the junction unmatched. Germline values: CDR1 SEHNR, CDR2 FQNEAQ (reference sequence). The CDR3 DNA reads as TGTGCCAGCAGCTTCGTAAGACTAGCGGGGGCCTACGAGCAGTACTTC. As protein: CASSFVRLAGAYEQYF.

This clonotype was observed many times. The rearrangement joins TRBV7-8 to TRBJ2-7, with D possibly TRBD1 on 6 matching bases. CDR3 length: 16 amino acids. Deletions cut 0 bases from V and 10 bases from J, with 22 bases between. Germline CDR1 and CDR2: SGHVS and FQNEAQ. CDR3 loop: CASSLARFGGPLDQYF. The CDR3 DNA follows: TGTGCCAGCAGCTTAGCTCGTTTTGGGGGCCCCCTTGATCAGTACTTC.

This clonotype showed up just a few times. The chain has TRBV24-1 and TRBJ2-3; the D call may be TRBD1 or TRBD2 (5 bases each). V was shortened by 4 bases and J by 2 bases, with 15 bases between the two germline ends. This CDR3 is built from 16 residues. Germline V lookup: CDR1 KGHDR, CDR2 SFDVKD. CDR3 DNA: TGTGCCACCAGTGAATGGGGACGGGAATCCACAGATACGCAGTATTTT. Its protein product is CATSEWGRESTDTQYF.

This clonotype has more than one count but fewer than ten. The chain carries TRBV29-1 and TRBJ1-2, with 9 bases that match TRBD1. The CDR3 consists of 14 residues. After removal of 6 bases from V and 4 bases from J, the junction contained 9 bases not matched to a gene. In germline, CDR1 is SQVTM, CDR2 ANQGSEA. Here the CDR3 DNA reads TGCAGCGTCCTACAGGGGGCGGTTAGCTATGGCTACACCTTC. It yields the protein CSVLQGAVSYGYTF.

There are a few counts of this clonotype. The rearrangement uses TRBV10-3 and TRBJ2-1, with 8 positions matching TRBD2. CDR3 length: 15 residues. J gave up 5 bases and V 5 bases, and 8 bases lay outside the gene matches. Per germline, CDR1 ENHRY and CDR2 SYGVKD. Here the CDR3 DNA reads TGTGCCATCAGTTTGACTAGCGAACCCCACAATGAGCAGTTCTTC. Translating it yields CAISLTSEPHNEQFF.

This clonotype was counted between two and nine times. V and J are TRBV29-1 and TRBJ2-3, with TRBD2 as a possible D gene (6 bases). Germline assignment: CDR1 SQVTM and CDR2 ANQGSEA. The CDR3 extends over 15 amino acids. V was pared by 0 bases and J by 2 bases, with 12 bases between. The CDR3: CSVEDWAGLTDTQYF. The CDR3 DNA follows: TGCAGCGTTGAAGATTGGGCGGGACTCACAGATACGCAGTATTTT.

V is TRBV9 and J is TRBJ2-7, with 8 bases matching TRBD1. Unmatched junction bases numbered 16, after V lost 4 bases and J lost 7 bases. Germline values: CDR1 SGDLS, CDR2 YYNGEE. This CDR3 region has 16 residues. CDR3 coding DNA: TGTGCCAGCAGCCCTCGACCCGGGACAGGTGATGGAGAGCAGTACTTC. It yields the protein CASSPRPGTGDGEQYF.

The chain's CDR3 is CASSTGQYGEAFF. The CDR3, as DNA: TGTGCCAGCAGCACAGGACAGTACGGTGAAGCTTTCTTT. V and J are TRBV9 and TRBJ1-1; the D gene is possibly TRBD1 (6 bases). Trimming shortened V by 4 bases and J by 7 bases, and 14 bases separated the two germline ends. The CDR3 has 13 amino acids. Looked up from germline, CDR1 is SGDLS and CDR2 is YYNGEE.

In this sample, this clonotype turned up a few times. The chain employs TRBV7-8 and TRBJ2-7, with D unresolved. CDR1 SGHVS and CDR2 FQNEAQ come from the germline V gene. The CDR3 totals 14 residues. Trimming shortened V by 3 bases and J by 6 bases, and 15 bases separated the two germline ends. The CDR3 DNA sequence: TGTGCCAGCAGCTTTGACTTTTCCGTTGTCGAGCAGTACTTC. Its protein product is CASSFDFSVVEQYF.

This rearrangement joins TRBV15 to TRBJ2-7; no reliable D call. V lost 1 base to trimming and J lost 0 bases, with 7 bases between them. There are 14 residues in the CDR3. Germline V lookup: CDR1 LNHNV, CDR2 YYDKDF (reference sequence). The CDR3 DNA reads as TGTGCCACCAGCAGAGCTGTTATCTCCTACGAGCAGTACTTC. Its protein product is CATSRAVISYEQYF.

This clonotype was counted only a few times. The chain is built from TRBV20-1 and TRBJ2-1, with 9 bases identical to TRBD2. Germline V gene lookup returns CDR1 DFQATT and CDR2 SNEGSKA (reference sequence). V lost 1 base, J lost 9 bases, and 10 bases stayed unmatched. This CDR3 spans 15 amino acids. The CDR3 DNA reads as TGCAGTGCTAGAGGCGGGAGGGCCCTCAGGGCTGAGCAGTTCTTC. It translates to CSARGGRALRAEQFF.

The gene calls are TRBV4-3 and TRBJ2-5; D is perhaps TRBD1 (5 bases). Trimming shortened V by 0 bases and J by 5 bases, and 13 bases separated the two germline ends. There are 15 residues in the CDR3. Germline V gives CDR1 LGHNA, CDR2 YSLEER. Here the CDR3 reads CASSQEKGVGETQYF. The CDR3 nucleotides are TGCGCCAGCAGCCAAGAAAAAGGGGTTGGCGAGACCCAGTACTTC.

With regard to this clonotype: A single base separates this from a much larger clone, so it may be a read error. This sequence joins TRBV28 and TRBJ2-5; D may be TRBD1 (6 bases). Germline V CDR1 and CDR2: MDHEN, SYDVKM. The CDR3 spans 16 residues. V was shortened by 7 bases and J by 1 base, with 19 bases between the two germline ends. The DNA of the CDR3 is TGTGCCAGCACTTCGTTCATAGGACAGACCCAAGAGACCCAGTACTTC. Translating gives CASTSFIGQTQETQYF.

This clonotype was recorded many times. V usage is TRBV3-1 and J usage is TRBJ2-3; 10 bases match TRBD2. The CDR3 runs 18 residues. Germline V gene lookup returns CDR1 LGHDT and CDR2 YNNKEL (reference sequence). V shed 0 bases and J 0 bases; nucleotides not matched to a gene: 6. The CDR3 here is CASSQDKVAGGSTDTQYF. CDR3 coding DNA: TGTGCCAGCAGCCAAGATAAGGTAGCGGGGGGTAGCACAGATACGCAGTATTTT.

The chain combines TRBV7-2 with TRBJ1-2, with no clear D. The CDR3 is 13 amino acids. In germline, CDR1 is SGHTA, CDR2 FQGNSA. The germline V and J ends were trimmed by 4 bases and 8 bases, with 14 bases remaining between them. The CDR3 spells CASSYLSSFGYTF. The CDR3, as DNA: TGTGCCAGCAGCTACCTATCTTCGTTCGGCTACACCTTC.

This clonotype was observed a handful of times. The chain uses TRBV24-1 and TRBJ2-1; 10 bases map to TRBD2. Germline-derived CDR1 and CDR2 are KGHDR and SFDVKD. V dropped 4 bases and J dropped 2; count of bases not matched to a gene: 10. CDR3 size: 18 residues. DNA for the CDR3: TGTGCCACCAGTGACCGGCTAGCGGGAGAGACCGCCTACAATGAGCAGTTCTTC. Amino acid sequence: CATSDRLAGETAYNEQFF.

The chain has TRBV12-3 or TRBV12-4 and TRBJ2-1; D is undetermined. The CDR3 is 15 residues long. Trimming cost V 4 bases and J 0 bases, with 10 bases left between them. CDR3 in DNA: TGTGCCAGCAGTTGGACGCCCAGCTCCTACAATGAGCAGTTCTTC. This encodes CASSWTPSSYNEQFF.